The entry that follows covers one T cell receptor beta chain sequence. One junction end does not reproduce the germline sequence, and a read error may be involved. This record comes from a study of blood T cell repertoires in COVID-19. The overall study: Whether acute or convalescent, the COVID-19 samples came from the United States, Italy and Spain.

All exposed participants met a person with COVID-19 within 2 weeks before entering the study. TCRdb keeps only in-frame clones here, not all; method: immunoSEQ multiplex PCR. The sample has roughly 150,000 clones, approximately 80% seen once; the top ten hold about 5.2%. The CDR3 sequence is 17 residues long. Per germline, CDR1 SGHRS and CDR2 YFSETQ. J is TRBJ1-1 and V is TRBV5-1; 10 bases map to TRBD1. The sample taken for sequencing was PBMCs or T cells enriched from blood (not recorded which). The origin of this receptor is a man in his 70s who had been exposed to COVID-19. Here the CDR3 DNA reads TGCGCCAGCAGCTTAGGACAGGGGGGCTCCCGGAACGCTGAAGCTTTCTTT. The encoded protein is CASSLGQGGSRNAEAFF.